Below are 30 T cell receptor beta chains sequenced from a single sample in a study of CD8+CD57+ T cells in acquired aplastic anemia. The template used for profiling TCR beta VDJ and CDR3 was genomic DNA. From the reads, TCRdb called clonotypes with MiXCR, one entry per CDR3 protein. The sample has 90,000 to 130,000 distinct CDR3 sequences, less than 65% seen once; the top ten hold roughly 31%. The sample was sorted CD4+, CD8+, or CD8+CD57+ T cells (not recorded which) from PBMCs. The receptors here all came from a human donor in good health, serving as a control.

The V call is TRBV6-1, the J call TRBJ2-2; D may match TRBD1 or TRBD2 (6 bases each). With 6 bases removed from V and 0 bases from J, the gap between germline ends came to 14 bases. The CDR3 is 16 residues long. The germline CDR1 and CDR2 sequences are MNHNS and SASEGT. The CDR3 region has the DNA TGTGCCAGCAGCGGGGGAGAGGGGGCGAACACCGGGGAGCTGTTTTTT. Protein sequence: CASSGGEGANTGELFF.

This clonotype was recorded a few times. The chain uses TRBV19 and TRBJ1-1; 7 bases line up with TRBD1. J was trimmed by 0 bases and V by 10 bases; bases with no gene match: 5. The germline V gene has CDR1 LNHDA and CDR2 SQIVND (reference sequence). The length of the CDR3 is 13 residues. CDR3 in amino acids: CATAGQLNTEAFF. The DNA of the CDR3 is TGTGCCACCGCGGGACAGTTGAACACTGAAGCTTTCTTT.

This clonotype was detected ten times or more. CDR3 sequence: CASSQAGANYGYTF. The CDR3 bases are TGCGCCAGCAGCCAAGCTGGAGCTAACTATGGCTACACCTTC. The chain has TRBV4-3 and TRBJ1-2, with no clear D. V lost 1 base and J lost 0, with 6 bases in between. Germline lookup yields CDR1 LGHNA and CDR2 YSLEER. CDR3 length: 14 amino acids.

The J gene is TRBJ2-2, the V gene TRBV6-2 or TRBV6-3, with TRBD1 matching 9 bases. Germline CDR1 MNHEY, CDR2 SVGEGT. V lost 11 bases, J lost 6 bases, and 7 bases stayed unmatched. This CDR3 region has 13 residues. The DNA for the CDR3 is TGTGCCGGAACCGGGACAGGGTCCGGGGAGCTGTTTTTT. Its translation is CAGTGTGSGELFF.

The V and J genes are TRBV10-1 and TRBJ2-7; D ambiguous. The J call may be wrong; the DNA end is better matched by TRBJ2-1. Germline V gene lookup returns CDR1 WNHNN and CDR2 SYGVQD (reference sequence). CDR3 length: 12 residues. The CDR3 reads CASSENYDEQFF. The CDR3, as DNA: TGCGCCAGCAGTGAGAATTACGATGAGCAGTTCTTC.

The gene calls are TRBV10-3 and TRBJ1-1; TRBD1 matches at 9 bases. The CDR3 sequence is 13 residues long. The junction had 1 base not matched to a gene; V was cut back by 5 bases and J by 3 bases. CDR1 and CDR2 (germline): ENHRY, SYGVKD. The CDR3 nucleotides read TGTGCCATCAGTCGGACAGGGGACACTGAAGCTTTCTTT. Translation: CAISRTGDTEAFF.

As to this clonotype: A clone one base away is much larger, so this may be a read error. CDR3 DNA sequence: TGTCCCAGCAGCCAAGGAGGCACCTCCTACGAGCAGTACTTC. Its translation is CPSSQGGTSYEQYF. The chain couples TRBV3-1 to TRBJ2-7; D might be TRBD2 (5 bases). The CDR3 extends over 14 amino acids. Germline CDR1 and CDR2: LGHDT and YNNKEL (reference sequence).

This clonotype was found many times. The V and J genes are TRBV7-2 and TRBJ2-7, with 8 bases that match TRBD1. CDR1 and CDR2 from the germline V gene are SGHTA and FQGNSA. The CDR3 totals 15 residues. V lost 3 bases and J lost 2; bases outside the gene matches: 6. The CDR3 region is CASSFGQGLAYEQYF. The CDR3 nucleotides read TGTGCCAGCAGCTTCGGACAGGGTTTGGCCTACGAGCAGTACTTC.

The chain combines TRBV24-1 with TRBJ2-1, with 11 nucleotides matching TRBD2. Trimming took 5 bases from V and 0 from J; bases not matched to a gene: 2. The length of the CDR3 is 16 residues. CDR1 and CDR2 from the germline V gene are KGHDR and SFDVKD. The CDR3: CATSGTSGSSYNEQFF. The DNA of the CDR3 is TGTGCCACCAGTGGTACTAGCGGGAGCTCCTACAATGAGCAGTTCTTC.

This clonotype was picked up many times. The chain combines TRBV29-1 with TRBJ2-7; 8 nucleotides agree with TRBD2. CDR3 length: 15 residues. Trimming cost V 1 base and J 6 bases; bases outside gene matches: 11. Germline assignment: CDR1 SQVTM and CDR2 ANQGSEA. CDR3 coding DNA: TGCAGCGTTGAAGCTAGAGCGGGGGTAGGGAGCGAGCAGTACTTC. It is translated as CSVEARAGVGSEQYF.

This sequence joins TRBV27 and TRBJ1-2; D remains ambiguous. With 2 bases removed from V and 4 bases from J, the gap between germline ends came to 17 bases. The CDR3 extends over 16 amino acids. The germline V gene has CDR1 MNHEY and CDR2 SMNVEV (reference sequence). The CDR3 DNA is TGTGCCAGCAGTTTAACCATGACGGGCAGTGGCTATGGCTACACCTTC. This codes for CASSLTMTGSGYGYTF.

V usage is TRBV2 and J usage is TRBJ2-1; perhaps TRBD2 as D (5 bases). Trimming cost V 10 bases and J 9 bases, with 13 bases left between them. The CDR3 sequence is 11 residues long. The germline V gene has CDR1 SNHLY and CDR2 FYNNEI. CDR3 in amino acids: CATGIKSEQFF. The CDR3 DNA sequence: TGTGCCACCGGGATAAAGAGTGAGCAGTTCTTC.

In this sample, this clonotype turned up many times. The CDR3, as DNA: TGTGCCAGCAGCTTGGTTACCGGGAACACTGAAGCTTTCTTT. Its protein is CASSLVTGNTEAFF. This sequence joins TRBV5-4 and TRBJ1-1; D is unresolved. The CDR3 loop spans 14 amino acids. V lost 0 bases and J 1 base, leaving 7 bases between the germline ends. Per germline, CDR1 SGHNT and CDR2 YYREEE (reference sequence).

The rearrangement links TRBV25-1 to TRBJ2-7; 8 bases are shared with TRBD1. Germline-derived CDR1 and CDR2 are MGHDK and SYGVNS. The CDR3 is made up of 14 amino acids. Trimming at V came to 4 bases and at J to 5 bases, leaving 7 bases not matched to a gene. CDR3 sequence: CASSGGDRNNEQYF. For the CDR3, the DNA is TGTGCCAGCAGTGGGGGGGACAGGAACAACGAGCAGTACTTC.

The rearrangement joins TRBV12-3 or TRBV12-4 to TRBJ2-5; possibly TRBD1 for D (6 bases). This CDR3 has 13 residues. The V and J ends lost 6 bases and 7 bases respectively, with 15 bases between them. In nucleotides, the CDR3 is TGTGCCAGCAGCCCCCAGGGGAGCGGGACCCAGTACTTC. It specifies CASSPQGSGTQYF.

The chain uses TRBV15 and TRBJ2-7; TRBD1 matches 8 bases. This CDR3 comprises 13 residues. Germline lookup yields CDR1 LNHNV and CDR2 YYDKDF (reference sequence). The V gene end was trimmed by 8 bases and the J gene end by 2 bases; junction bases not matched to a gene: 5. As DNA, the CDR3 is TGTGCCACCGGACAGGGACTTACCTACGAGCAGTACGTC. Its protein is CATGQGLTYEQYV.

This clonotype was counted many times. The chain combines TRBV7-9 with TRBJ1-1; D is ambiguous. Per the germline V gene, CDR1 is SEHNR and CDR2 is FQNEAQ (reference sequence). The CDR3 spans 15 residues. V was cut by 1 base and J by 1 base, with 10 bases left in between. The CDR3, as DNA: TGTGCCAGCAGCTTAGTCCTTGGTGAGAACACTGAAGCTTTCTTT. As protein: CASSLVLGENTEAFF.

This clonotype came up many times. The rearrangement links TRBV5-6 to TRBJ1-1; D perhaps matches TRBD1 (5 bases). The V gene lost 3 bases and the J gene lost 6 bases, with 12 bases spanning the gap. The germline gives CDR1 SGHDT, CDR2 YYEEEE. The CDR3 spans 13 residues. Here the CDR3 reads CASSWGGGAEAFF. In nucleotides, the CDR3 is TGTGCCAGCAGCTGGGGGGGAGGGGCTGAAGCTTTCTTT.

This clonotype was detected a few times. V gene TRBV2 combines with J gene TRBJ2-1; 11 bases align to TRBD2. This CDR3 has 18 residues. Germline-derived CDR1 and CDR2 are SNHLY and FYNNEI. V lost 4 bases and J lost 0; bases outside the gene matches: 8. The CDR3 DNA follows: TGTGCCAGCAGTGGATATACTAGCGGGGGCTTCTCCTACAATGAGCAGTTCTTC. It is translated as CASSGYTSGGFSYNEQFF.

This clonotype rates as medium-sized (0.01 to 0.1%). The chain carries TRBV29-1 and TRBJ1-1; no clear D. Germline lookup yields CDR1 SQVTM and CDR2 ANQGSEA. The CDR3 sequence is 10 residues long. Trimming took 4 bases from V and 5 from J, leaving 5 bases between them. The DNA of the CDR3 is TGCAGCGTTGCCGGTACTGAAGCTTTCTTT. Protein sequence: CSVAGTEAFF.

This clonotype is labeled as medium-sized. V gene TRBV25-1 combines with J gene TRBJ1-6; D unclear. The germline V gene has CDR1 MGHDK and CDR2 SYGVNS. The V end lost 3 bases, the J end lost 7 bases, and 10 bases lay between the germline ends. The CDR3 is made up of 14 amino acids. CDR3 protein: CASSDTDSNSPLHF. DNA for the CDR3: TGTGCCAGCAGTGACACAGACTCAAATTCACCCCTCCACTTT. The whole variable domain, filled in from reference TRBV25-1 and TRBJ1-6, reads EADIYQTPRYLVIGTGKKITLECSQTMGHDKMYWYQQDPGMELHLIHYSYGVNSTEKGDLSSESTVSRIRTEHFPLTLESARPSHTSQYLCASSDTDSNSPLHFGNGTRLTVT.

This clonotype was detected ten times or more. J is TRBJ2-3 and V is TRBV4-1; 7 positions match TRBD2. This CDR3 comprises 16 residues. From germline, CDR1 is MGHRA and CDR2 YSYEKL. The V gene end was trimmed by 3 bases and the J gene end by 1 base; junction bases not matched to a gene: 7. Here the CDR3 DNA reads TGCGCCAGCAGCCAGCTTGCTAGCGGAGGCACAGATACGCAGTATTTT. Translated: CASSQLASGGTDTQYF.

The chain carries TRBV10-1 and TRBJ2-3; D unresolved. Trimming pared 2 bases from V and 2 bases from J, leaving 5 bases between. Germline lookup yields CDR1 WNHNN and CDR2 SYGVQD (reference sequence). This CDR3 is 13 amino acids long. CDR3 sequence reads: CASSESYTDTQYF. CDR3 in DNA: TGCGCCAGCAGTGAGAGCTACACAGATACGCAGTATTTT.

As DNA, the CDR3 is TGTGCCAGTAGTATGTGGGGAGCTAATGAAAAACTGTTTTTT. Its protein product is CASSMWGANEKLFF. The gene calls are TRBV19 and TRBJ1-4; unclear D gene. V lost 3 bases to trimming and J lost 3 bases, with 8 bases between them. Looked up from germline, CDR1 is LNHDA and CDR2 is SQIVND (reference sequence). The CDR3 runs 14 residues. Using reference TRBV19 and TRBJ1-4 for the parts outside the CDR3, the full variable domain is DGGITQSPKYLFRKEGQNVTLSCEQNLNHDAMYWYRQDPGQGLRLIYYSQIVNDFQKGDIAEGYSVSREKKESFPLTVTSAQKNPTAFYLCASSMWGANEKLFFGSGTQLSVL.

This clonotype was recorded a few times. The chain employs TRBV10-3 and TRBJ1-6; 12 bases align to TRBD1. CDR1 ENHRY and CDR2 SYGVKD come from the germline V gene. The CDR3 is made up of 16 amino acids. The V and J ends lost 2 bases and 8 bases, in that order; junction bases with no gene match: 4. This chain's CDR3 is CAISEDGTGGYSPLHF. CDR3 sequence (DNA): TGTGCCATCAGTGAGGACGGGACAGGGGGCTATTCACCCCTCCACTTT.

This clonotype was recorded many times. CDR3 DNA sequence: TGTGCCAGCAGTCACCGGGGGGGCTCCTACAATGAGCAGTTCTTC. Translation gives CASSHRGGSYNEQFF. The chain carries TRBV27 and TRBJ2-1; TRBD2 matches 8 bases. The CDR3 spans 15 residues. The germline CDR1 and CDR2 sequences are MNHEY and SMNVEV (reference sequence). J was trimmed by 0 bases and V by 5 bases; bases with no gene match: 3.

This clonotype appeared many times. The CDR3 sequence is CASSLLGFQNQETQYF. CDR3 bases: TGTGCCAGCAGCTTACTAGGATTCCAGAACCAAGAGACCCAGTACTTC. V gene TRBV7-2 combines with J gene TRBJ2-5; D ambiguous. The CDR3 has 16 residues. Trimming took 2 bases from V and 0 from J, leaving 13 bases between them. Germline V gene sequence: CDR1 SGHTA, CDR2 FQGNSA.

This clonotype was counted only a few times. Germline is not matched at one junction end, which may reflect a read error. The rearrangement links TRBV5-5 to TRBJ2-2; D gene uncertain. CDR1 is SGHKS and CDR2 is YYEKEE in the germline V gene (reference sequence). There are 16 residues in the CDR3. CDR3 DNA sequence: TGTGCCAGCGGCTTGGCCTTCGGAAACTACACCGGGGAGCTGTTTTTT. Translating it yields CASGLAFGNYTGELFF.

As for this clonotype: At one of its ends the junction is not consistent with the germline gene, which may arise from a read error. This chain uses TRBV9 with TRBJ2-7, with TRBD1 matching over 8 bases. CDR3 size: 13 residues. The germline V gene encodes CDR1 SGDLS and CDR2 YYNGEE. CDR3 sequence reads: CASRATGADEQYF. The CDR3 nucleotides are TGCGCCAGCAGGGCGACAGGGGCGGACGAGCAGTACTTC.

J is TRBJ1-2 and V is TRBV6-1; the D gene is possibly TRBD1 (6 bases). The CDR3 has 15 amino acids. V shed 6 bases and J shed 4 bases, with 18 bases lying between them. The germline V gene encodes CDR1 MNHNS and CDR2 SASEGT. The CDR3 DNA is TGTGCCAGCAGCGTTCAGGGGATAGGGGTCTATGGCTACACCTTC. Its protein product is CASSVQGIGVYGYTF.